This entry concerns a single T cell receptor (beta chain). Both 60 Vbeta primers and 13 Jbeta primers went into the PCR. This table comes from immunoSEQ multiplex PCR, and its TCRdb copy is limited to in-frame clones, with some not included. Of 85,000 to 100,000 clones in the sample, roughly 75% were seen once. In germline, CDR1 is LNHNV, CDR2 YYDKDF (reference sequence). CDR3 length: 15 amino acids. V shed 0 bases and J shed 4 bases, with 12 bases lying between them. The sample originates from a study of cytomegalovirus exposure and HLA in healthy donors. Sequenced sample: PBMCs. The chain links TRBV15 to TRBJ1-2; D is perhaps TRBD1 (6 bases). This sequence originates from an older woman in good health and CMV-seronegative. CDR3 sequence (DNA): TGTGCCACCAGCAGAGATCCGGGACATGGCTATGGCTACACCTTC. Amino acid sequence: CATSRDPGHGYGYTF.